The 20 T cell receptor beta chains reported below all come from one sample, sequenced in a study of T-cell reconstitution after alpha-beta-depleted transplantation in children. Unique molecular identifiers were built into the TCRbeta library. Each CDR3 protein is one row after TCRdb ran MiXCR on the PCR reads. Among 97,000 or so distinct CDR3 sequences listed, roughly 7.6% were seen once. Specimen: PBMCs, collected before TCRalphabeta/CD19-depleted stem cell transplant. Source of these receptors: a boy between 2 and 15 years old with acute lymphoblastic leukemia, due to receive a stem cell transplant.

This clonotype was seen a handful of times. J is TRBJ1-5 and V is TRBV2, with 11 bases aligning to TRBD1. Germline values: CDR1 SNHLY, CDR2 FYNNEI. The J segment lost 5 bases and the V segment lost 8 bases, leaving 11 bases of the junction unmatched. There are 16 residues in the CDR3. DNA for the CDR3: TGTGCCAGCCGACCATCCCCGGGACAGGGGGATCAGCCCCAGCATTTT. Its translation: CASRPSPGQGDQPQHF.

The genes are TRBV7-3 and TRBJ2-7; no reliable D call. From germline, CDR1 is SGHTA and CDR2 FQGTGA. The V and J ends lost 5 bases and 6 bases respectively, with 20 bases between them. CDR3 length: 15 amino acids. In nucleotides, the CDR3 is TGTGCCAGCAGCCAAATTATAGCTCCTCTAAGCGAGCAGTACTTC. Its translation: CASSQIIAPLSEQYF.

The rearrangement links TRBV7-6 to TRBJ1-2, with TRBD1 as a possible D gene (6 bases). CDR1 SGHVS and CDR2 FNYEAQ come from the germline V gene. The CDR3 length is 15 residues. V lost 5 bases to trimming and J lost 0 bases, with 13 bases between them. The CDR3 loop reads CASSPEQGANYGYTF. The CDR3 DNA is TGTGCCAGCAGCCCGGAACAGGGAGCTAACTATGGCTACACCTTC.

This clonotype was seen a handful of times. The rearrangement links TRBV12-3 or TRBV12-4 to TRBJ1-2; no reliable D call. V was trimmed by 6 bases and J by 8 bases, leaving 16 bases between them. The CDR3 runs to 13 residues. CDR3 sequence (DNA): TGTGCCAGCAGCTTACCGCCTGGCGCCGGCTACACCTTC. It codes for CASSLPPGAGYTF.

This clonotype was detected many times. The CDR3: CASSSPRTGVDSPLHF. The CDR3 nucleotides are TGTGCCAGCAGCTCTCCCCGGACAGGGGTTGATTCACCCCTCCACTTT. This chain links TRBV28 with TRBJ1-6; 9 nucleotides match TRBD1. Trimming removed 6 bases from V and 8 bases from J; junction bases left unmatched: 11. This CDR3 comprises 16 residues. Germline V gene sequence: CDR1 MDHEN, CDR2 SYDVKM.

This clonotype was seen more than once but under ten times. The J gene is TRBJ1-6, the V gene TRBV7-2; D might be TRBD1 (5 bases). Germline CDR1 reads SGHTA; CDR2 reads FQGNSA. The V end lost 1 base, the J end lost 9 bases, and 16 bases lay between the germline ends. The CDR3 extends over 16 amino acids. The CDR3 loop is CASSLESGTTSSPLHF. The CDR3, as DNA: TGTGCCAGCAGCTTAGAGTCGGGGACGACGAGTTCACCCCTCCACTTT.

This clonotype has at least ten counts. The chain joins TRBV20-1 to TRBJ2-1; D not certain. The CDR3 is 12 residues long. V lost 5 bases and J 12 bases, leaving 17 bases between the germline ends. Looked up from germline, CDR1 is DFQATT and CDR2 is SNEGSKA (reference sequence). For the CDR3, the DNA is TGCAGTGCTGCCCGACTGCAAGGGTCGCAGTTCTTC. Protein product: CSAARLQGSQFF.

In its sample, this clonotype was seen many times. The chain links TRBV7-3 to TRBJ2-1, with TRBD1 as a possible D gene (7 bases). CDR1 and CDR2 from the germline V gene are SGHTA and FQGTGA. V was pared by 3 bases and J by 6 bases, with 12 bases between. The CDR3 consists of 14 residues. CDR3 region: CASSLAGGLNEQFF. The CDR3 bases are TGTGCCAGCAGCTTGGCAGGGGGGCTCAATGAGCAGTTCTTC.

This clonotype appeared a few times. This chain connects TRBV5-1 to TRBJ1-1; D not resolved. Trimming pared 2 bases from V and 3 bases from J, leaving 17 bases between. The germline V gene has CDR1 SGHRS and CDR2 YFSETQ. CDR3 length equals 16 residues. DNA for the CDR3: TGCGCCAGCAGCTTAGGGTCCCACATGGGCTACACTGAAGCTTTCTTT. Protein: CASSLGSHMGYTEAFF.

This clonotype has ten or more counts. V gene TRBV15 combines with J gene TRBJ1-5; 7 nucleotides match TRBD1. V lost 3 bases and J lost 2; bases outside the gene matches: 7. Germline V CDR1 and CDR2: LNHNV, YYDKDF (reference sequence). The CDR3 is made up of 16 amino acids. The CDR3 reads CATSSGRGMRNQPQHF. DNA of the CDR3: TGTGCCACCAGCAGCGGCAGGGGGATGCGCAATCAGCCCCAGCATTTT.

This clonotype came up a few times. The chain has TRBV5-1 and TRBJ1-2; D gene ambiguous. Trimming left V 7 bases short and J 3 bases short, with 7 bases between. The CDR3 is 11 amino acids. Germline CDR1 is SGHRS and CDR2 is YFSETQ. The CDR3 sequence: CASRRDYGYTF. The CDR3 bases are TGCGCCAGCCGTAGGGACTATGGCTACACCTTC.

This clonotype showed up many times. The chain has TRBV12-3 or TRBV12-4 and TRBJ2-5; 7 nucleotides align to TRBD1. V lost 4 bases, J lost 4 bases, and 0 bases stayed unmatched. This CDR3 spans 12 amino acids. The CDR3 nucleotides are TGTGCCAGCAGTTGGGACAGAGAGACCCAGTACTTC. The encoded protein is CASSWDRETQYF.

In this sample, this clonotype turned up many times. CDR3 in DNA: TGTGCCAGCAGTCCCAGCTCCTCTGGGGCCAACGTCCTGACTTTC. Amino acid sequence: CASSPSSSGANVLTF. The chain employs TRBV12-3 or TRBV12-4 and TRBJ2-6; D is ambiguous. This CDR3 has 15 amino acids. The V end lost 5 bases, the J end lost 0 bases, and 8 bases lay between the germline ends.

This clonotype was counted many times. The chain uses TRBV20-1 and TRBJ1-1; D unclear. CDR1 DFQATT and CDR2 SNEGSKA come from the germline V gene (reference sequence). Deletions cut 5 bases from V and 4 bases from J, with 11 bases between. This CDR3 is 12 amino acids long. CDR3 protein: CSAPGLSTEAFF. CDR3 DNA: TGCAGTGCTCCCGGACTGTCCACTGAAGCTTTCTTT.

The sample holds many counts of this clonotype. A much more abundant neighbour one base away suggests this may be a read error. This chain connects TRBV2 to TRBJ2-3; the match to TRBD2 covers 10 bases. The CDR3 runs 19 residues. Germline V gene lookup returns CDR1 SNHLY and CDR2 FYNNEI. In DNA, the CDR3 is TGTACCATCTGTTTGGAGGGAAGCGGGGGGGTCGCTAGCACAGATACGCAGTATTTT. This sequence encodes CTICLEGSGGVASTDTQYF.

This clonotype was counted at least ten times. V is TRBV2 and J is TRBJ2-4; 7 nucleotides agree with TRBD2. The length of the CDR3 is 11 residues. V lost 5 bases and J lost 15; bases outside the gene matches: 7. Germline CDR1 is SNHLY and CDR2 is FYNNEI. This CDR3 is CASSMTSLMYF. The DNA for the CDR3 is TGTGCCAGCAGTATGACTAGCTTGATGTACTTC. The full variable domain, with the rest looked up from reference TRBV2 and TRBJ2-4, is EPEVTQTPSHQVTQMGQEVILRCVPISNHLYFYWYRQILGQKVEFLVSFYNNEISEKSEIFDDQFSVERPDGSNFTLKIRSTKLEDSAMYFCASSMTSLMYFGAGTRLSVL.

In this sample, this clonotype turned up a few times. The V gene is TRBV13, the J gene TRBJ2-3; D perhaps matches TRBD1 (6 bases). The CDR3 covers 17 residues. Trimming left V 5 bases short and J 3 bases short, with 21 bases between. In germline, CDR1 is PRHDT, CDR2 FYEKMQ (reference sequence). For the CDR3, the DNA is TGTGCCAGCAGCAGAGGGGTCCCCGGTACAGGGACAGATACGCAGTATTTT. Its protein is CASSRGVPGTGTDTQYF. The full variable domain, completed using reference TRBV13 and TRBJ2-3, is AAGVIQSPRHLIKEKRETATLKCYPIPRHDTVYWYQQGPGQDPQFLISFYEKMQSDKGSIPDRFSAQQFSDYHSELNMSSLELGDSALYFCASSRGVPGTGTDTQYFGPGTRLTVL.

This clonotype was detected many times. The chain links TRBV7-2 to TRBJ2-1; 9 nucleotides line up with TRBD2. Germline CDR1 reads SGHTA; CDR2 reads FQGNSA. This CDR3 region has 17 residues. Unmatched junction bases numbered 8, after V lost 0 bases and J lost 5 bases. CDR3 nucleotides: TGTGCCAGCAGCTTAGCCAGCGGGGGGACTACTGACAATGAGCAGTTCTTC. This encodes CASSLASGGTTDNEQFF. The entire variable domain, with the rest obtained from reference TRBV7-2 and TRBJ2-1, is as follows: GAGVSQSPSNKVTEKGKDVELRCDPISGHTALYWYRQSLGQGLEFLIYFQGNSAPDKSGLPSDRFSAERTGGSVSTLTIQRTQQEDSAVYLCASSLASGGTTDNEQFFGPGTRLTVL.

The rearrangement uses TRBV10-1 and TRBJ1-1; possible D gene TRBD1, 5 bases. This CDR3 is 11 amino acids long. Germline V gene data show CDR1 as WNHNN and CDR2 as SYGVQD (reference sequence). Trimming took off 5 bases at V and 6 bases at J, with 7 bases between the two ends. The CDR3 spells CASSQGSEAFF. CDR3 nucleotides: TGCGCCAGCAGTCAGGGTTCTGAAGCTTTCTTT.

This clonotype was seen many times. The rearrangement joins TRBV5-1 to TRBJ2-7; 9 positions agree with TRBD2. Germline V gene lookup returns CDR1 SGHRS and CDR2 YFSETQ. The CDR3 length is 16 residues. V lost 0 bases and J lost 2; bases outside the gene matches: 6. The CDR3 spells CASSLDSGGPPYEQYF. The CDR3, as DNA: TGCGCCAGCAGCTTGGATAGCGGGGGACCTCCCTACGAGCAGTACTTC.